Presented here are 27 T cell receptor beta chains from one specimen sequenced in a study of cytomegalovirus exposure and HLA in healthy donors. Primers: 60 Vbeta forward and 13 Jbeta reverse. Sequenced by immunoSEQ multiplex PCR; TCRdb stores in-frame clones only, minus some. The data contain 80,000 to 95,000 clones, less than 65% of them singletons. The material sequenced was PBMCs. These receptors were obtained from a woman aged 25 to 39 in good health and CMV-seronegative.

This chain links TRBV13 with TRBJ2-1, with 15 bases that match TRBD2. Germline CDR1 and CDR2: PRHDT and FYEKMQ (reference sequence). The CDR3 contains 15 residues. J was trimmed by 7 bases and V by 5 bases; bases with no gene match: 3. CDR3: CASSPGTSGGNEQFF. The CDR3 DNA is TGTGCCAGCAGCCCGGGGACTAGCGGGGGGAATGAGCAGTTCTTC.

This clone was seen a single time. This chain connects TRBV4-2 to TRBJ2-7; D is unclear. Germline V gives CDR1 LGHNA, CDR2 YNFKEQ. V lost 0 bases and J lost 2, with 8 bases in between. The CDR3 consists of 14 residues. The CDR3 bases are TGTGCCAGCAGCCAAGAGACGGGTCCCTACGAGCAGTACTTC. Encoded protein: CASSQETGPYEQYF.

The chain carries TRBV6-1 and TRBJ1-3; no firm D call. Germline CDR1 MNHNS, CDR2 SASEGT. This CDR3 has 17 residues. The ends were cut back, 2 bases at V and 1 base at J, with 15 bases in the middle. The CDR3, as DNA: TGTGCCAGCAGTGAACCAGTGGGAGGGTTTTCTGGAAACACCATATATTTT. Its protein product is CASSEPVGGFSGNTIYF.

The chain joins TRBV5-1 to TRBJ1-2; possible D gene TRBD1, 6 bases. V lost 4 bases, J lost 4 bases, and 8 bases lay in between. Germline V gene data show CDR1 as SGHRS and CDR2 as YFSETQ. The CDR3 has 12 residues. This chain's CDR3 is CASSQDSYGYTF. CDR3 in DNA: TGCGCCAGCAGCCAGGACAGCTATGGCTACACCTTC.

This clone showed up just a few times. The chain recombines TRBV2 with TRBJ2-5, with a weak D call TRBD1 (5 bases). V was pared by 4 bases and J by 2 bases, with 11 bases between. The germline V gene has CDR1 SNHLY and CDR2 FYNNEI. CDR3 size: 14 residues. The CDR3 DNA sequence: TGTGCCAGCAGTGCACCAGGGTCTCAAGAGACCCAGTACTTC. It is translated as CASSAPGSQETQYF.

The V call is TRBV28, the J call TRBJ2-7; 8 bases line up with TRBD2. Germline V gene data show CDR1 as MDHEN and CDR2 as SYDVKM. Trimming removed 2 bases from V and 6 bases from J; junction bases left unmatched: 12. The CDR3 sequence is 16 residues long. The CDR3 DNA is TGTGCCAGCAGTTTAATTAGGGCGGGAGGCTCCCGCGAGCAGTACTTC. Residues: CASSLIRAGGSREQYF.

The chain combines TRBV6-4 with TRBJ2-1, with 8 bases matching TRBD1. The J segment lost 8 bases and the V segment lost 2 bases, leaving 8 bases of the junction unmatched. Germline V gene lookup returns CDR1 MRHNA and CDR2 SNTAGT. The CDR3 is 15 amino acids. CDR3 sequence reads: CASSDAQGALDEQFF. For the CDR3, the DNA is TGTGCCAGCAGTGACGCCCAGGGGGCGCTGGATGAGCAGTTCTTC.

V usage is TRBV28 and J usage is TRBJ2-2; no definite D call. The CDR3 runs 15 residues. The germline CDR1 and CDR2 sequences are MDHEN and SYDVKM. V was shortened by 2 bases and J by 0 bases, with 7 bases between the two germline ends. The CDR3 nucleotides read TGTGCCAGCAGTTTACGGGTCCCGAACACCGGGGAGCTGTTTTTT. Its protein is CASSLRVPNTGELFF.

V and J are TRBV7-2 and TRBJ2-5, with D maybe TRBD1 (5 bases). Trimming took off 1 base at V and 4 bases at J, with 13 bases between the two ends. The germline CDR1 and CDR2 sequences are SGHTA and FQGNSA. The CDR3 is 15 residues long. For the CDR3, the DNA is TGTGCCAGCAGCTTAGTCCCAGGGAAGGCAGAGACCCAGTACTTC. It translates to CASSLVPGKAETQYF.

V gene TRBV5-6 combines with J gene TRBJ1-1, with 7 bases identical to TRBD1. Unmatched junction bases numbered 0, after V lost 4 bases and J lost 3 bases. From germline, CDR1 is SGHDT and CDR2 YYEEEE. The CDR3 has 12 residues. CDR3 protein: CASSDRDTEAFF. CDR3 coding DNA: TGTGCCAGCAGCGACAGGGACACTGAAGCTTTCTTT.

This clone was seen only a few times. The rearrangement links TRBV28 to TRBJ1-2, with D hard to call. CDR1 is MDHEN and CDR2 is SYDVKM in the germline V gene. V lost 5 bases, J lost 5 bases, and 12 bases lay in between. CDR3 length: 13 amino acids. CDR3 coding DNA: TGTGCCAGCAGTGTCCCGGTCGAGTATGGCTACACCTTC. Amino acids: CASSVPVEYGYTF.

This clone has just one count. V is TRBV6-5 and J is TRBJ1-4; TRBD1 aligns across 8 bases. The junction had 13 bases not matched to a gene; V was cut back by 8 bases and J by 11 bases. Germline V gives CDR1 MNHEY, CDR2 SVGAGI. The CDR3 has 14 amino acids. In nucleotides, the CDR3 is TGTGCCAGCCGAGCCAGGGGGCCGGAAGGGAAACTGTTTTTT. Residues: CASRARGPEGKLFF.

V is TRBV28 and J is TRBJ1-5, with TRBD1 matching 8 bases. The V gene end was trimmed by 5 bases and the J gene end by 6 bases; junction bases not matched to a gene: 9. Germline CDR1 MDHEN, CDR2 SYDVKM. The CDR3 has 15 residues. The CDR3 protein is CASSPWAGGGQPQHF. DNA of the CDR3: TGTGCCAGCAGTCCCTGGGCAGGGGGCGGTCAGCCCCAGCATTTT.

The rearrangement joins TRBV19 to TRBJ1-2; a possible D gene is TRBD1 (5 bases). The germline V and J ends were trimmed by 7 bases and 3 bases, with 12 bases remaining between them. The CDR3 is 13 amino acids. Germline V lookup: CDR1 LNHDA, CDR2 SQIVND (reference sequence). CDR3 sequence reads: CASTARTYYGYTF. The CDR3 nucleotides read TGTGCCAGTACGGCTAGGACATACTATGGCTACACCTTC.

The chain employs TRBV19 and TRBJ1-2, with D possibly TRBD1 on 5 matching bases. Trimming took off 7 bases at V and 3 bases at J, with 15 bases between the two ends. The germline V gene encodes CDR1 LNHDA and CDR2 SQIVND (reference sequence). This CDR3 is 14 amino acids long. The DNA for the CDR3 is TGTGCCAGTACCCAGGACCCCAGGGACTATGGCTACACCTTC. It is translated as CASTQDPRDYGYTF.

This clone occurred a few times. The V gene is TRBV19, the J gene TRBJ1-1; TRBD1 matches at 7 bases. CDR3 size: 15 residues. Trimming at V came to 3 bases and at J to 1 base, leaving 5 bases not matched to a gene. CDR1 is LNHDA and CDR2 is SQIVND in the germline V gene (reference sequence). CDR3 sequence: CASSIPGTANTEAFF. The CDR3 DNA reads as TGTGCCAGTAGTATCCCAGGGACAGCGAACACTGAAGCTTTCTTT.

This clone was counted once. DNA for the CDR3: TGTGCCAGCTCACAATCCCACAGGAACACTGAAGCTTTCTTT. Its translation: CASSQSHRNTEAFF. The chain has TRBV18 and TRBJ1-1; no reliable D call. The CDR3 is 14 residues long. Trimming left V 4 bases short and J 1 base short, with 10 bases between. CDR1 and CDR2 from the germline V gene are KGHSH and LQKENI.

The chain couples TRBV19 to TRBJ1-1, with 9 bases lining up with TRBD1. Germline values: CDR1 LNHDA, CDR2 SQIVND (reference sequence). The J segment lost 1 base and the V segment lost 5 bases, leaving 8 bases of the junction unmatched. CDR3 length: 16 residues. The chain's CDR3 is CASSSWTGVANTEAFF. The CDR3 region has the DNA TGTGCCAGTAGTTCCTGGACAGGGGTGGCGAACACTGAAGCTTTCTTT. Full variable domain (outside the CDR3, taken from reference TRBV19 and TRBJ1-1): DGGITQSPKYLFRKEGQNVTLSCEQNLNHDAMYWYRQDPGQGLRLIYYSQIVNDFQKGDIAEGYSVSREKKESFPLTVTSAQKNPTAFYLCASSSWTGVANTEAFFGQGTRLTVV.

In its sample, this clone is medium-sized. V gene TRBV4-2 combines with J gene TRBJ2-7; 9 bases line up with TRBD1. This CDR3 region has 14 residues. Germline CDR1 LGHNA, CDR2 YNFKEQ. With V trimmed by 4 bases and J by 7 bases, 8 bases remained unmatched. The CDR3 nucleotides read TGTGCCAGCAGCCCTTTACAGGGGGCGAGTGAGCAGTACTTC. It codes for CASSPLQGASEQYF.

This chain links TRBV2 with TRBJ2-5, with 7 bases lining up with TRBD1. The junction had 6 bases not matched to a gene; V was cut back by 6 bases and J by 2 bases. The germline CDR1 and CDR2 sequences are SNHLY and FYNNEI. This CDR3 has 14 amino acids. The CDR3 protein is CASRPGTVQETQYF. CDR3 nucleotide sequence: TGTGCCAGCAGACCCGGGACAGTGCAAGAGACCCAGTACTTC.

This clone has ten or more counts. The genes are TRBV28 and TRBJ2-7, with D maybe TRBD1 (6 bases). The V and J ends lost 8 bases and 6 bases respectively, with 20 bases between them. Per the germline V gene, CDR1 is MDHEN and CDR2 is SYDVKM. The CDR3 contains 14 residues. The CDR3 DNA sequence: TGTGCCAGCCCGCCCTCGGGCCAAGGGGGCGAGCAGTACTTC. Translating it yields CASPPSGQGGEQYF.

V and J are TRBV11-2 and TRBJ1-1, with TRBD1 matching over 10 bases. CDR3 length: 15 amino acids. The V segment lost 5 bases and the J segment 1 base; nucleotides outside the gene matches: 4. CDR1 and CDR2 (germline): SGHAT, FQNNGV. The CDR3 here is CASSLRDRGNTEAFF. CDR3 nucleotides: TGTGCCAGCAGCCTCCGGGACAGGGGGAACACTGAAGCTTTCTTT.

The gene calls are TRBV27 and TRBJ2-1, with D perhaps TRBD1 (5 bases). The V gene lost 8 bases and the J gene lost 2 bases, with 10 bases spanning the gap. The CDR3 length is 13 residues. Germline values: CDR1 MNHEY, CDR2 SMNVEV (reference sequence). The CDR3 DNA is TGTGCCAGCGCACAGGTAGCCTACAATGAGCAGTTCTTC. It is translated as CASAQVAYNEQFF.

In its sample, this clone was seen a few times. This chain connects TRBV2 to TRBJ1-2; perhaps TRBD1 as D (5 bases). V was clipped by 2 bases and J by 0 bases, with 10 bases between them. Germline V CDR1 and CDR2: SNHLY, FYNNEI. The CDR3 is made up of 15 amino acids. This CDR3 reads CASSEWGVANYGYTF. The CDR3 DNA reads TGTGCCAGCAGTGAATGGGGGGTAGCTAACTATGGCTACACCTTC.

The chain has TRBV12-5 and TRBJ1-4; D uncertain. The V and J ends lost 4 bases and 1 base respectively, with 4 bases between them. Germline V CDR1 and CDR2: LGHNT, FRNRAP. This CDR3 region has 13 residues. The DNA of the CDR3 is TGTGCTAGTGGTTCCCAAACTAATGAAAAACTGTTTTTT. It specifies CASGSQTNEKLFF.

This chain connects TRBV6-5 to TRBJ2-3; tentatively, D is TRBD2 (5 bases). Germline CDR1 MNHEY, CDR2 SVGAGI. Trimming removed 2 bases at V and 4 bases at J, with 13 bases between. This CDR3 comprises 15 residues. The CDR3 DNA is TGTGCCAGCAGTTACCGAGCGGCCGCTCCAGATACGCAGTATTTT. Residues: CASSYRAAAPDTQYF.

The V and J genes are TRBV28 and TRBJ2-7; TRBD1 aligns across 10 bases. This CDR3 has 15 amino acids. The germline V gene has CDR1 MDHEN and CDR2 SYDVKM. Trimming took 3 bases from V and 11 from J; bases not matched to a gene: 13. CDR3 in DNA: TGTGCCAGCAGTTTTTGGGGGTCGACAGGGGGCGAAAAGTACTTC. This translates into CASSFWGSTGGEKYF.